The 30 T cell receptor beta chains given below trace back to one sample, sequenced in a study of shared clonotypes between healthy human individuals. Libraries were prepared by immunoSEQ multiplex PCR; TCRdb keeps only in-frame clonotypes and omits some of them. Of around 2,000,000 clones in the sample, roughly 96% were seen once. Sequencing was carried out using naive CD4+ T cells sorted from blood. Subset noted: CD45RA+ positively selected. The receptor source for this set is a man between 18 and 29 years old in good health.

The chain carries TRBV27 and TRBJ1-6; D is uncertain. V lost 3 bases and J 7 bases, leaving 4 bases between the germline ends. This CDR3 region has 12 residues. The germline V gene encodes CDR1 MNHEY and CDR2 SMNVEV (reference sequence). In DNA form, the CDR3 reads TGTGCCAGCAGTTTTGAAAATTCACCCCTCCACTTT. Its protein is CASSFENSPLHF.

Of note for this clone: This sample also contains other DNA sequences that code for the same CDR3. V usage is TRBV28 and J usage is TRBJ2-6; the D gene could be TRBD1 or TRBD2 (5 bases each). Trimming removed 1 base from V and 2 bases from J, with 6 bases in between. Germline V gene data show CDR1 as MDHEN and CDR2 as SYDVKM. CDR3 length equals 15 residues. This CDR3 reads CASSLSGPGANVLTF. The CDR3 coding sequence is TGTGCCAGCAGTTTATCGGGGCCTGGGGCCAACGTCCTGACTTTC.

V gene TRBV5-4 combines with J gene TRBJ2-7, with D perhaps TRBD1 or TRBD2 (5 bases each). The CDR3 length is 13 residues. V was cut by 3 bases and J by 6 bases, with 13 bases left in between. The germline gives CDR1 SGHNT, CDR2 YYREEE (reference sequence). In DNA, the CDR3 is TGTGCCAGCAGCTCGATGACTGGGGGCGAGCAGTACTTC. Amino acids: CASSSMTGGEQYF.

On this clone itself: This sample includes further DNA sequences coding for the same CDR3. CDR3 nucleotides: TGTGCCAGCAGTTACCGGGACAGGGGAACCTACGAGCAGTACTTC. Its translation is CASSYRDRGTYEQYF. The chain employs TRBV6-5 and TRBJ2-7; 10 bases map to TRBD1. The ends lost 2 bases at V and 2 bases at J; junction bases unmatched: 3. Per the germline V gene, CDR1 is MNHEY and CDR2 is SVGAGI. This CDR3 is 15 amino acids long.

The rearrangement joins TRBV4-2 to TRBJ2-1; D may be TRBD1 or TRBD2 (6 bases each). CDR1 is LGHNA, CDR2 YNFKEQ, per germline. V dropped 2 bases and J dropped 0 bases, with 20 bases sitting between them. CDR3 size: 19 residues. In nucleotides, the CDR3 is TGTGCCAGCAGCCAACAGTGGTCGAGGGGGGTCGTCTCCTACAATGAGCAGTTCTTC. Translated: CASSQQWSRGVVSYNEQFF.

The chain joins TRBV6-5 to TRBJ2-3, with TRBD1 matching over 9 bases. The CDR3 is made up of 15 amino acids. J lost 7 bases, V lost 6 bases, and 11 bases had no gene match. Germline CDR1 reads MNHEY; CDR2 reads SVGAGI. The CDR3 coding sequence is TGTGCCAGCAGCCCACAGGGGGCTTTGGGTAATACGCAGTATTTT. Translated, it gives CASSPQGALGNTQYF.

The chain joins TRBV28 to TRBJ2-7; 10 bases fit TRBD1. Germline V gene lookup returns CDR1 MDHEN and CDR2 SYDVKM. This CDR3 has 16 amino acids. With V trimmed by 3 bases and J by 3 bases, 8 bases remained unmatched. CDR3 sequence: CASSLGADRGLYEQYF. The CDR3 nucleotides are TGTGCCAGCAGTTTGGGGGCCGACAGGGGGCTCTACGAGCAGTACTTC.

The chain employs TRBV7-2 and TRBJ2-3; 9 bases match TRBD2. Germline loops: CDR1 SGHTA, CDR2 FQGNSA. The V gene end was trimmed by 4 bases and the J gene end by 7 bases; junction bases not matched to a gene: 18. The CDR3 runs 18 residues. As DNA, the CDR3 is TGTGCCAGCAGCTACGGGGTAGGGGTAGCGGGAGTCATAAATACGCAGTATTTT. Translated: CASSYGVGVAGVINTQYF.

The chain joins TRBV28 to TRBJ1-2; 8 bases are a match to TRBD1. There are 15 residues in the CDR3. Germline V CDR1 and CDR2: MDHEN, SYDVKM. The J segment lost 8 bases and the V segment lost 4 bases, leaving 12 bases of the junction unmatched. CDR3 region: CASSSPPGQGGGYTF. Written as DNA, the CDR3 is TGTGCCAGCAGTTCCCCCCCCGGACAGGGAGGGGGCTACACCTTC.

This clone was seen just once. The chain combines TRBV11-2 with TRBJ2-2, with no clear D. The germline gives CDR1 SGHAT, CDR2 FQNNGV. The CDR3 is 14 amino acids. Trimming took off 5 bases at V and 3 bases at J, with 10 bases between the two ends. CDR3 nucleotides: TGTGCCAGCAGCCTCGGAGTCTACACCGGGGAGCTGTTTTTT. As protein: CASSLGVYTGELFF. Based on the CDR3 plus reference TRBV11-2 and TRBJ2-2, the full variable domain is EAGVAQSPRYKIIEKRQSVAFWCNPISGHATLYWYQQILGQGPKLLIQFQNNGVVDDSQLPKDRFSAERLKGVDSTLKIQPAKLEDSAVYLCASSLGVYTGELFFGEGSRLTVL.

The rearrangement joins TRBV11-2 to TRBJ2-1; D is perhaps TRBD1 (6 bases). The germline gives CDR1 SGHAT, CDR2 FQNNGV. Trimming removed 1 base at V and 13 bases at J, with 20 bases between. This CDR3 is built from 15 residues. The CDR3 coding sequence is TGTGCCAGCAGCTTAGCACCACACGGACAGACCACACAGTTCTTC. Its protein product is CASSLAPHGQTTQFF. The whole variable domain, filled in from reference TRBV11-2 and TRBJ2-1, reads EAGVAQSPRYKIIEKRQSVAFWCNPISGHATLYWYQQILGQGPKLLIQFQNNGVVDDSQLPKDRFSAERLKGVDSTLKIQPAKLEDSAVYLCASSLAPHGQTTQFFGPGTRLTVL.

The chain carries TRBV18 and TRBJ2-3, with D perhaps given as TRBD1 or TRBD2 (5 bases each). The V end lost 4 bases, the J end lost 2 bases, and 16 bases lay between the germline ends. There are 16 residues in the CDR3. The germline V gene has CDR1 KGHSH and CDR2 LQKENI. In nucleotides, the CDR3 is TGTGCCAGCTCACTCATGGGGGTTCCCCACACAGATACGCAGTATTTT. This encodes CASSLMGVPHTDTQYF. Together with reference TRBV18 and TRBJ2-3, the CDR3 gives the full variable domain: NAGVMQNPRHLVRRRGQEARLRCSPMKGHSHVYWYRQLPEEGLKFMVYLQKENIIDESGMPKERFSAEFPKEGPSILRIQQVVRGDSAAYFCASSLMGVPHTDTQYFGPGTRLTVL.

The rearrangement joins TRBV7-2 to TRBJ2-3, with TRBD2 identical over 14 bases. Germline trimming cut 2 bases from V and 6 bases from J; bases unmatched to any gene: 1. The CDR3 totals 15 residues. Germline assignment: CDR1 SGHTA and CDR2 FQGNSA. This chain's CDR3 is CASSLRLAGGDTQYF. In nucleotides, the CDR3 is TGTGCCAGCAGCTTACGACTAGCGGGAGGGGATACGCAGTATTTT.

The V gene is TRBV5-1, the J gene TRBJ2-2, with D uncertain. This CDR3 spans 15 amino acids. V was clipped by 1 base and J by 6 bases, with 13 bases between them. Germline CDR1 is SGHRS and CDR2 is YFSETQ. DNA for the CDR3: TGCGCCAGCAGCTTGCAAGGGAAAGGATCCGGGGAGCTGTTTTTT. Protein sequence: CASSLQGKGSGELFF.

This chain uses TRBV9 with TRBJ1-1; no definite D call. The V gene lost 0 bases and the J gene lost 4 bases, with 7 bases spanning the gap. The germline gives CDR1 SGDLS, CDR2 YYNGEE. The CDR3 length is 13 residues. Here the CDR3 DNA reads TGTGCCAGCAGCGTAGCTTGGGGCACTGAAGCTTTCTTT. It yields the protein CASSVAWGTEAFF.

This rearrangement joins TRBV11-2 to TRBJ1-3; no clear D. CDR1 is SGHAT, CDR2 FQNNGV, per germline. V lost 2 bases, J lost 0 bases, and 5 bases lay in between. The CDR3 sequence is 14 residues long. The CDR3 DNA follows: TGTGCCAGCAGCTTAATCGTCTCTGGAAACACCATATATTTT. It translates to CASSLIVSGNTIYF. The whole variable domain, filled in from reference TRBV11-2 and TRBJ1-3, reads EAGVAQSPRYKIIEKRQSVAFWCNPISGHATLYWYQQILGQGPKLLIQFQNNGVVDDSQLPKDRFSAERLKGVDSTLKIQPAKLEDSAVYLCASSLIVSGNTIYFGEGSWLTVV.

This clone was recorded once. The sample contains more than one DNA sequence encoding this CDR3. The J gene is TRBJ2-5, the V gene TRBV9, with D possibly matching TRBD2 (6 bases). Germline CDR1 is SGDLS and CDR2 is YYNGEE. The germline V and J ends were trimmed by 0 bases and 1 base, with 10 bases remaining between them. CDR3 length: 15 residues. The CDR3 protein is CASSVGLAVQETQYF. The CDR3 region has the DNA TGTGCCAGCAGCGTAGGATTAGCGGTCCAAGAGACCCAGTACTTC.

In its sample, this clone was seen once. This chain links TRBV2 with TRBJ1-2; D call uncertain. V was cut by 3 bases and J by 5 bases, with 7 bases left in between. CDR3 length: 12 residues. Germline lookup yields CDR1 SNHLY and CDR2 FYNNEI. This CDR3 is CASSDQPYGYTF. The CDR3 nucleotides are TGTGCCAGCAGTGACCAACCTTATGGCTACACCTTC.

The chain links TRBV5-1 to TRBJ2-7; TRBD1 agrees at 11 bases. This CDR3 spans 15 amino acids. J was trimmed by 3 bases and V by 3 bases; bases with no gene match: 5. Germline assignment: CDR1 SGHRS and CDR2 YFSETQ. The CDR3 reads CASSWVGTGGYEQYF. The CDR3 region has the DNA TGCGCCAGCAGCTGGGTGGGGACAGGGGGCTACGAGCAGTACTTC.

This clone was seen only once. The chain has TRBV28 and TRBJ2-1; the D is unclear. Trimming left V 2 bases short and J 10 bases short, with 6 bases between. The CDR3 runs 11 residues. CDR1 and CDR2 (germline): MDHEN, SYDVKM. Written as DNA, the CDR3 is TGTGCCAGCAGTTTAGAGACAGAGCAGTTCTTC. Protein: CASSLETEQFF.

The J gene is TRBJ2-7, the V gene TRBV7-2, with a possible D match to TRBD2 (6 bases). Germline-derived CDR1 and CDR2 are SGHTA and FQGNSA. V gave up 1 base and J gave up 0 bases, with 10 bases separating them. The CDR3 extends over 15 amino acids. CDR3 region: CASSLGLGNSYEQYF. The CDR3 DNA follows: TGTGCCAGCAGCTTAGGACTAGGGAACTCCTACGAGCAGTACTTC.

Of note for this clone: This sample includes further DNA sequences coding for the same CDR3. The chain is built from TRBV14 and TRBJ2-2, with D perhaps assigned TRBD1 or TRBD2 (5 bases each). The CDR3 has 15 amino acids. Germline V CDR1 and CDR2: SGHDN, FVKESK. The V end was cut by 8 bases, the J end by 5 bases, with 18 bases between. CDR3 in amino acids: CASADTGTRTGELFF. The DNA of the CDR3 is TGTGCCAGCGCTGATACGGGGACGCGGACCGGGGAGCTGTTTTTT.

This chain joins TRBV10-3 and TRBJ1-2, with D possibly being TRBD1 (5 bases). V dropped 6 bases and J dropped 4 bases, with 12 bases sitting between them. CDR3 length: 13 amino acids. CDR1 is ENHRY, CDR2 SYGVKD, per germline. Written as DNA, the CDR3 is TGTGCCATCAGGGAGACAGAGCTCTATGGCTACACCTTC. It specifies CAIRETELYGYTF.

The chain employs TRBV9 and TRBJ2-3; 8 nucleotides match TRBD2. The CDR3 consists of 18 residues. Germline CDR1 is SGDLS and CDR2 is YYNGEE. With 4 bases clipped from V and 1 base from J, the junction kept 14 bases outside the gene matches. CDR3 loop: CASSPTGGLAVGTDTQYF. The DNA of the CDR3 is TGTGCCAGCAGCCCGACCGGAGGACTAGCTGTTGGCACAGATACGCAGTATTTT.

For this clone: The same CDR3 also results from other DNA sequences found in this sample. The chain recombines TRBV5-1 with TRBJ2-7; D unclear. With 5 bases removed from V and 2 bases from J, the gap between germline ends came to 11 bases. In germline, CDR1 is SGHRS, CDR2 YFSETQ. The CDR3 is 13 amino acids. CDR3 nucleotides: TGCGCCAGCAGTAGAGACACTCCCTACGAGCAGTACTTC. This sequence encodes CASSRDTPYEQYF. Variable domain in full (rest from reference TRBV5-1 and TRBJ2-7): KAGVTQTPRYLIKTRGQQVTLSCSPISGHRSVSWYQQTPGQGLQFLFEYFSETQRNKGNFPGRFSGRQFSNSRSEMNVSTLELGDSALYLCASSRDTPYEQYFGPGTRLTVT.

The chain combines TRBV2 with TRBJ2-2; weak D call: TRBD1 (6 bases). Between the trimmed V and J ends, which lost 5 bases and 4 bases, there was a span of 20 bases. Germline CDR1 is SNHLY and CDR2 is FYNNEI. This CDR3 contains 17 residues. The CDR3 DNA sequence: TGTGCCAGCAGTCGCAAAAGCGACAGGCCGGCCACCGGGGAGCTGTTTTTT. This codes for CASSRKSDRPATGELFF.

On this clone itself: Other DNA sequences in the same sample also yield this CDR3. The chain combines TRBV5-4 with TRBJ1-1, with 7 nucleotides matching TRBD1. V trimming: 0 bases; J trimming: 2 bases; junction bases outside the gene matches: 4. Germline CDR1 reads SGHNT; CDR2 reads YYREEE (reference sequence). The CDR3 loop spans 15 amino acids. The CDR3 is CASSLEGGANTEAFF. CDR3 in DNA: TGTGCCAGCAGCTTGGAAGGGGGCGCCAACACTGAAGCTTTCTTT.

The J gene is TRBJ2-1, the V gene TRBV10-3, with 12 bases that match TRBD2. The J segment lost 10 bases and the V segment lost 4 bases, leaving 8 bases of the junction unmatched. Germline V gene lookup returns CDR1 ENHRY and CDR2 SYGVKD. The CDR3 covers 15 residues. The CDR3 reads CAISGLGLAGTEQFF. The CDR3 DNA reads as TGTGCCATCAGTGGCTTGGGACTAGCGGGTACCGAGCAGTTCTTC.

The chain employs TRBV11-2 and TRBJ1-4; D is possibly TRBD1 (5 bases). CDR3 length equals 15 residues. CDR1 is SGHAT, CDR2 FQNNGV, per germline. Trimming shortened V by 5 bases and J by 7 bases, and 17 bases separated the two germline ends. The CDR3 spells CASSPQPVGGEKLFF. CDR3 DNA sequence: TGTGCCAGCAGCCCCCAACCGGTGGGGGGTGAAAAACTGTTTTTT.

The rearrangement uses TRBV4-2 and TRBJ1-5; possibly TRBD1 for D (5 bases). The V gene's germline CDR1 is LGHNA and CDR2 YNFKEQ. The V end lost 0 bases, the J end lost 3 bases, and 15 bases lay between the germline ends. The CDR3 has 17 residues. The CDR3 protein is CASSQDLNAGYNQPQHF. DNA for the CDR3: TGTGCCAGCAGCCAAGATTTGAACGCAGGGTACAATCAGCCCCAGCATTTT.